These T cell receptor beta chains were read from a single sample in a study of cytomegalovirus exposure and HLA in healthy donors. Method: immunoSEQ multiplex PCR; TCRdb's copy keeps in-frame clones and lacks some. The data hold around 170,000 clones, with 60% to 85% observed a single time. The sequenced sample consisted of PBMCs. These receptors were obtained from a woman in her thirties or forties in good health and CMV-seropositive. Each CDR3 is given with its conserved first and last residue. Each record gives: D gene, CDR3 length, J gene, V gene, clone size, CDR3 protein, CDR3 DNA. D genes are given only for firm matches. A clone size is listed for some rows: how often the clone was seen (once, few, many), or a class if it is expanded.

d_gene: TRBD1; len: 12; j_gene: TRBJ2-7; v_gene: TRBV7-9; abundance: NA; CDR3aa: CASSPRDSEQYF; CDR3nt: TGTGCCAGCAGCCCCCGGGACAGTGAGCAGTACTTC
d_gene: NA; len: 12; j_gene: TRBJ1-2; v_gene: TRBV30; abundance: NA; CDR3aa: CAWRNWGGGYTF; CDR3nt: TGTGCCTGGAGAAACTGGGGGGGAGGCTACACCTTC
d_gene: TRBD1; len: 13; j_gene: TRBJ2-3; v_gene: TRBV29-1; abundance: NA; CDR3aa: CSVTGDLTDTQYF; CDR3nt: TGCAGCGTAACAGGGGATCTCACAGATACGCAGTATTTT
d_gene: NA; len: 17; j_gene: TRBJ1-3; v_gene: TRBV9; abundance: few; CDR3aa: CASSATFRVWSGNTIYF; CDR3nt: TGTGCCAGCAGCGCAACCTTCAGGGTTTGGTCTGGAAACACCATATATTTT
d_gene: NA; len: 14; j_gene: TRBJ1-1; v_gene: TRBV6-1; abundance: NA; CDR3aa: CASRDWGGNTEAFF; CDR3nt: TGTGCCAGCCGCGATTGGGGAGGGAACACTGAAGCTTTCTTT
d_gene: NA; len: 14; j_gene: TRBJ1-4; v_gene: TRBV30; abundance: NA; CDR3aa: CAWSRRQSNEKLFF; CDR3nt: TGTGCCTGGAGTAGAAGACAGTCAAATGAAAAACTGTTTTTT
d_gene: TRBD2; len: 15; j_gene: TRBJ2-1; v_gene: TRBV9; abundance: NA; CDR3aa: CASSPRAGGSGEQFF; CDR3nt: TGTGCCAGCAGCCCTAGAGCGGGGGGGAGTGGTGAGCAGTTCTTC
d_gene: TRBD1; len: 12; j_gene: TRBJ1-2; v_gene: TRBV29-1; abundance: NA; CDR3aa: CSVTGQGLGYTF; CDR3nt: TGCAGCGTTACAGGACAGGGGCTTGGCTACACCTTC
d_gene: TRBD1; len: 14; j_gene: TRBJ1-1; v_gene: TRBV11-2; abundance: NA; CDR3aa: CASYQPGQATEAFF; CDR3nt: TGTGCCAGCTACCAGCCCGGACAGGCAACTGAAGCTTTCTTT
d_gene: NA; len: 16; j_gene: TRBJ1-4; v_gene: TRBV7-9; abundance: NA; CDR3aa: CASSLAREGTNEKLFF; CDR3nt: TGTGCCAGCAGCTTGGCCAGGGAGGGTACTAATGAAAAACTGTTTTTT
d_gene: TRBD1; len: 13; j_gene: TRBJ1-2; v_gene: TRBV6-6; abundance: NA; CDR3aa: CASNQGARYGYTF; CDR3nt: TGTGCCAGCAACCAGGGGGCTCGCTATGGCTACACCTTC
d_gene: TRBD2; len: 19; j_gene: TRBJ2-7; v_gene: TRBV27; abundance: NA; CDR3aa: CASSSGGRGDPRRLYEQYF; CDR3nt: TGTGCCAGCAGTTCCGGGGGGCGGGGGGACCCTCGGAGACTCTACGAGCAGTACTTC
d_gene: NA; len: 14; j_gene: TRBJ2-7; v_gene: TRBV19; abundance: once; CDR3aa: CASVGPLSAYEQYF; CDR3nt: TGTGCCAGTGTAGGCCCTCTCAGCGCCTACGAGCAGTACTTC
d_gene: NA; len: 15; j_gene: TRBJ2-1; v_gene: TRBV5-1; abundance: NA; CDR3aa: CASSSGGTGYNEQFF; CDR3nt: TGCGCCAGCAGCTCGGGGGGAACAGGGTACAATGAGCAGTTCTTC
d_gene: TRBD1; len: 14; j_gene: TRBJ1-1; v_gene: TRBV6-6; abundance: NA; CDR3aa: CASSPRTGSIEAFF; CDR3nt: TGTGCCAGCAGCCCAAGGACAGGCAGCATTGAAGCTTTCTTT
d_gene: NA; len: 13; j_gene: TRBJ1-1; v_gene: TRBV30; abundance: once; CDR3aa: CAWSVRGDTEAFF; CDR3nt: TGTGCCTGGAGTGTGCGGGGAGACACTGAAGCTTTCTTT
d_gene: NA; len: 15; j_gene: TRBJ1-1; v_gene: TRBV6-1; abundance: NA; CDR3aa: CAILPNRAVNTEAFF; CDR3nt: TGTGCCATTCTACCTAACAGAGCCGTGAACACTGAAGCTTTCTTT
d_gene: TRBD2; len: 13; j_gene: TRBJ2-7; v_gene: TRBV7-9; abundance: NA; CDR3aa: CASSLRDYYEQYF; CDR3nt: TGTGCCAGCAGCTTAAGGGACTACTACGAGCAGTACTTC
d_gene: TRBD1; len: 14; j_gene: TRBJ1-2; v_gene: TRBV27; abundance: few; CDR3aa: CASSSERTGSGYTF; CDR3nt: TGTGCCAGCAGTTCCGAACGGACAGGGTCGGGCTACACCTTC
d_gene: TRBD1; len: 15; j_gene: TRBJ1-1; v_gene: TRBV7-6; abundance: many; CDR3aa: CASSLASTGEGEAFF; CDR3nt: TGTGCCAGCAGCTTAGCGTCGACAGGGGAGGGTGAAGCTTTCTTT
d_gene: NA; len: 15; j_gene: TRBJ2-2; v_gene: TRBV5-1; abundance: NA; CDR3aa: CASSLAVANTGELFF; CDR3nt: TGCGCCAGCAGCTTGGCCGTAGCAAACACCGGGGAGCTGTTTTTT
d_gene: NA; len: 13; j_gene: TRBJ1-1; v_gene: TRBV4-3; abundance: NA; CDR3aa: CASSPRPGTEAFF; CDR3nt: TGCGCCAGCAGCCCCCGACCGGGAACTGAAGCTTTCTTT
d_gene: TRBD1; len: 14; j_gene: TRBJ2-1; v_gene: TRBV19; abundance: few; CDR3aa: CASTPDRAYNEQFF; CDR3nt: TGTGCCAGTACCCCGGACAGGGCTTACAATGAGCAGTTCTTC
d_gene: NA; len: 13; j_gene: TRBJ2-7; v_gene: TRBV29-1; abundance: NA; CDR3aa: CSVEQDGLYEQYF; CDR3nt: TGCAGCGTTGAGCAGGACGGACTCTACGAGCAGTACTTC
d_gene: TRBD2; len: 15; j_gene: TRBJ2-7; v_gene: TRBV27; abundance: few; CDR3aa: CASSPILAGGGEQYF; CDR3nt: TGTGCCAGCAGCCCGATATTAGCGGGGGGTGGCGAGCAGTACTTC
d_gene: NA; len: 16; j_gene: TRBJ1-2; v_gene: TRBV7-9; abundance: NA; CDR3aa: CASSAGGGLPSAGYTF; CDR3nt: TGTGCCAGCAGCGCGGGGGGTGGGCTGCCATCCGCAGGCTACACCTTC
d_gene: TRBD1; len: 14; j_gene: TRBJ1-2; v_gene: TRBV29-1; abundance: NA; CDR3aa: CSAGGQGANYGYTF; CDR3nt: TGCAGCGCTGGGGGACAGGGGGCCAACTATGGCTACACCTTC
d_gene: NA; len: 15; j_gene: TRBJ1-5; v_gene: TRBV30; abundance: NA; CDR3aa: CAWSRGERGNQPQHF; CDR3nt: TGTGCCTGGAGTCGGGGGGAGAGGGGCAATCAGCCCCAGCATTTT